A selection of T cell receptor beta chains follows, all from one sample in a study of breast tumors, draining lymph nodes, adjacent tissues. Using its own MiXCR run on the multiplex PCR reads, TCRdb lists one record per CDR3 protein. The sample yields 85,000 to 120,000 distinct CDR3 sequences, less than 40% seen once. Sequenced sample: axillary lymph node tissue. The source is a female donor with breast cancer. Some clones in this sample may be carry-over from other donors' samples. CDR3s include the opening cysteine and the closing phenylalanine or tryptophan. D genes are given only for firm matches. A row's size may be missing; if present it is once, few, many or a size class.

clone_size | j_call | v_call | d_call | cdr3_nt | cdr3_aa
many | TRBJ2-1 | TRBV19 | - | TGTGCCAGTAGCGAAAGGGACGGCCCCCAGTTCTTC | CASSERDGPQFF
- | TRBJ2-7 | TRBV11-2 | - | TGTGCCAGCAGCCTACGCCCGGAGGCCTACGAGCAGTACTTC | CASSLRPEAYEQYF
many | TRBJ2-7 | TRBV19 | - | TGTGCCAGTAGTCTATCCCAGGACTACGAGCAGTACTTC | CASSLSQDYEQYF
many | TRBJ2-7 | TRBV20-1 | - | TGCAGTGCTAGAGGTGGAGCCTACGAGCAGTACTTC | CSARGGAYEQYF
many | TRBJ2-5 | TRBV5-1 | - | TGCGCCAGCAGCGGCGGGGGCCTCCAAGAGACCCAGTACTTC | CASSGGGLQETQYF
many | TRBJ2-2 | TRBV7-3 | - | TGTGCCAGCAGCTCTACCCTACTAGCTAGCGGGGAGCTGTTTTTT | CASSSTLLASGELFF
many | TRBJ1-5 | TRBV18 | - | TGTGCCAGCTCAGGCAGCTGGACAGATCAGCCCCAGCATTTT | CASSGSWTDQPQHF
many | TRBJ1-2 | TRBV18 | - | TGTGCCAGCTCACCTGAGCTTGGGGATGGCTACACCTTC | CASSPELGDGYTF
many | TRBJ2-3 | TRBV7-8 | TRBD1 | TGTGCCAGCAGCTTAGCGCCCGGGACAGGGGGCGTTTTTACAGATACGCAGTATTTT | CASSLAPGTGGVFTDTQYF
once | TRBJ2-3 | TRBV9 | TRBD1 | TGTGCCAGCAGCGCCCGACAGGGGTCTAGCACAGATACGCAGTATTTT | CASSARQGSSTDTQYF
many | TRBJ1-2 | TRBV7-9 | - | TGTGCCAGCAGCTTCATAACACCGACCAGCTATGGCTACCCCTTC | CASSFITPTSYGYPF
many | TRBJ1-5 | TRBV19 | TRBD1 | TGTGCCACTATGCCAGGGACAGGGCCCAATCAGCCCCAGCATTTT | CATMPGTGPNQPQHF
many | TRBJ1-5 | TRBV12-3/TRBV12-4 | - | TGTGCCAGCAGTCCGGGGGGGGGTAGCAATCAGCCCCAGCATTTT | CASSPGGGSNQPQHF
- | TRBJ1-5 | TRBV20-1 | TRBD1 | TGCAGTGCTAGAGACGACAGGGGGCAATCAGCCCAGCATTTT | CSARDDRGQSAQHF
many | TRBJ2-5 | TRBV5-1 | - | TGCGCCAGCAGCTGGGACCTCCGGGAGACCCAGTACTTC | CASSWDLRETQYF
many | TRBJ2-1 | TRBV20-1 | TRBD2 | TGCAGTGCTAGAGGTACTAGCGGAGACCGGGGTGGGCAGTTCTTC | CSARGTSGDRGGQFF
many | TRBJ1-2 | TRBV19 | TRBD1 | TGTGCCAGTAGTGAACAGGGGGCGAATGGCTACACCTTC | CASSEQGANGYTF
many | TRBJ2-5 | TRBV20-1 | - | TGCAGTGCTAGAAGTCGGGCCAGCTCCCAAGAGACCCAGTACTTC | CSARSRASSQETQYF
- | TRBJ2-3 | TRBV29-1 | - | TGCAGCGTTGATGGGACGGCTAGCACAGATACGCAGTATTTT | CSVDGTASTDTQYF
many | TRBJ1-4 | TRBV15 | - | TGTGCCACCAGCCGGGACAATGAAAAACTGTTTTTT | CATSRDNEKLFF
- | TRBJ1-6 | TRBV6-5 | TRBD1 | TGTGCCAGCAGCTTAGACAGGGGGCACTCACCCCTCCACTTT | CASSLDRGHSPLHF
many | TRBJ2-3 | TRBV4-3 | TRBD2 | TGCGCCAGCAGCCAAGGGACTAGCGGTCCAGATACGCAGTATTTT | CASSQGTSGPDTQYF
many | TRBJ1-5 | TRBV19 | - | TGTGCCAGTAGTATAGATCGGGGGGTTAGCAATCAGCCCCAGCATTTT | CASSIDRGVSNQPQHF
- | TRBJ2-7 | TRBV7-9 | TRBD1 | TGTGCCAGCAGCCGACCGACAGGGGACGAGCAGTACTTC | CASSRPTGDEQYF
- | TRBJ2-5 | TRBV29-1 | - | TGCAGCGTTTTCCTCGGGGGCCGTGACCAAGAGACCCAGTACTTC | CSVFLGGRDQETQYF
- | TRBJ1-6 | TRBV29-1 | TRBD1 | TGCAGCGTTGAGAAGGGACAGGGGGCTTCGCCCCTCCACTTT | CSVEKGQGASPLHF
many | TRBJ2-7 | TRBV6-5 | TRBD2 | TGTGCCAGCAGTCACCGGACTAGCGCAACCTACGAGCAGTACTTC | CASSHRTSATYEQYF
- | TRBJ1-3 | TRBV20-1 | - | TGCAGTGCTAGAGAGGGAGGGATGCGCTTTGGAAACACCATATATTTT | CSAREGGMRFGNTIYF
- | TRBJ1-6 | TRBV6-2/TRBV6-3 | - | TGTGCCAGCAGGACCTCTAATTCACCCCTCCACTTT | CASRTSNSPLHF
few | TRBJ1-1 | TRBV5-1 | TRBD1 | TGCGCCAGCAGCCCGGGGACAGGGGGCTGGAACACTGAAGCTTTCTTT | CASSPGTGGWNTEAFF
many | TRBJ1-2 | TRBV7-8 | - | TGTGCCAGCAGCCTCCCGACAGGTGATAACTATGGCTACCCCTTC | CASSLPTGDNYGYPF
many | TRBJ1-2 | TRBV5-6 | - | TGTGCCAGCAGCTTGCAGGGATCTAACTATGGCTACACCTTC | CASSLQGSNYGYTF
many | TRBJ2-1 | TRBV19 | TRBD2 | TGTGCCAGTAGTATAACTAGCGGTACCTACAATGAGCAGTTCTTC | CASSITSGTYNEQFF
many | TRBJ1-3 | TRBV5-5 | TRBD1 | TGTGCCAGCAGCTTTGGAGGGGGCCCATTCTCTGGAAACACCATATATTTT | CASSFGGGPFSGNTIYF
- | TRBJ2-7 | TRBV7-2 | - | TGTGCCAGCAGCCCGGGACTTCACTACGAGCAGTACTTC | CASSPGLHYEQYF
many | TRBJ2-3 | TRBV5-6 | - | TGTGCCAGCAGCTTCCGGGCCCCGTGGAATACGCAGTATTTT | CASSFRAPWNTQYF
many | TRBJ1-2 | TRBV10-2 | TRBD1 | TGCGCCAGCAGTGAGATCGACAGGGGGCGGGTCAGCTTC | CASSEIDRGRVSF
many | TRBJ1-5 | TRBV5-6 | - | TGTGCCAGCAGCTTGGGGCGGGGGCTCAATCAGCCCCAGCATTTT | CASSLGRGLNQPQHF
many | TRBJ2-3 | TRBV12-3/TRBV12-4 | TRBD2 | TGTGCCATCTTAAAAGCGGGAGTGCGCAGAGATACGCAGTATTTT | CAILKAGVRRDTQYF